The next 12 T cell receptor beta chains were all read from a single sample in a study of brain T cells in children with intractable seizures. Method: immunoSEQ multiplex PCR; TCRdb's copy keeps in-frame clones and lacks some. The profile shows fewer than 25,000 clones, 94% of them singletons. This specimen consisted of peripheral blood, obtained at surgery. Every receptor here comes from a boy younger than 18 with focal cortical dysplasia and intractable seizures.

CDR3 loop: CASSYEGNEQFF. CDR3 bases: TGTGCCAGCAGCTACGAAGGCAATGAGCAGTTCTTC. V gene TRBV3-1 (or the pseudogene TRBV3-2) combines with J gene TRBJ2-1, with D unclear. Trimming took off 5 bases at V and 6 bases at J, with 8 bases between the two ends. The CDR3 has 12 residues. Germline assignment: CDR1 LGHDT and CDR2 YNNKEL (reference sequence).

In DNA form, the CDR3 reads TGTGCCAGCAGTTTATCGGGATTTGGACAGATCTATGGCTACACCTTC. This encodes CASSLSGFGQIYGYTF. The rearrangement links TRBV27 to TRBJ1-2, with D perhaps TRBD1 (6 bases). The V and J ends lost 0 bases and 4 bases respectively, with 15 bases between them. The germline gives CDR1 MNHEY, CDR2 SMNVEV (reference sequence). CDR3 length: 16 residues.

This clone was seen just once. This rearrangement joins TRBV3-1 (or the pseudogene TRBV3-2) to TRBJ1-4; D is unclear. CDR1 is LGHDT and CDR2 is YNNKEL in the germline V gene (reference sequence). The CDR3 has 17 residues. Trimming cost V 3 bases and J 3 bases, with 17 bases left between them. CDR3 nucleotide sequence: TGTGCCAGCAGCCACCGCGAGCAGGAGGAGCCTAATGAAAAACTGTTTTTT. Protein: CASSHREQEEPNEKLFF.

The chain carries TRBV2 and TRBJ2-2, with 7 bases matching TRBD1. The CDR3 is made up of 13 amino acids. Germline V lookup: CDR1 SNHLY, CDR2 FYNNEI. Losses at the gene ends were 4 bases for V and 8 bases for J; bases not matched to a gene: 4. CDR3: CASSAGQIGELFF. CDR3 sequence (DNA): TGTGCCAGCAGTGCGGGACAGATTGGGGAGCTGTTTTTT. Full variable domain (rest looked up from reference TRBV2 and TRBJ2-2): EPEVTQTPSHQVTQMGQEVILRCVPISNHLYFYWYRQILGQKVEFLVSFYNNEISEKSEIFDDQFSVERPDGSNFTLKIRSTKLEDSAMYFCASSAGQIGELFFGEGSRLTVL.

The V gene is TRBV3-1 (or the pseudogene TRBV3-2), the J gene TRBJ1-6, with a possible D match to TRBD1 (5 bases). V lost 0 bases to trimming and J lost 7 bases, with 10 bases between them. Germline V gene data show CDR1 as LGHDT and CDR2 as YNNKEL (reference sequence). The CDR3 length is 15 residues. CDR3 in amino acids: CASSQDRGRNSPLHF. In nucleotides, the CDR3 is TGTGCCAGCAGCCAAGATCGGGGGAGAAATTCACCCCTCCACTTT.

As DNA, the CDR3 is TGTGCCAGCAGCCTTGGGCCCCTGGACAGGGCATACGAGCAGTACTTC. Translated, it gives CASSLGPLDRAYEQYF. V and J are TRBV28 and TRBJ2-7; TRBD1 agrees at 8 bases. The J segment lost 4 bases and the V segment lost 6 bases, leaving 14 bases of the junction unmatched. The CDR3 has 16 amino acids. Looked up from germline, CDR1 is MDHEN and CDR2 is SYDVKM.

CDR3 DNA sequence: TGTGCCACCACCTCGACAGGAGACTATGGCTACACCTTC. Its protein is CATTSTGDYGYTF. The V gene is TRBV6-5, the J gene TRBJ1-2; possible D gene TRBD1, 6 bases. V dropped 10 bases and J dropped 3 bases, with 15 bases sitting between them. CDR1 MNHEY and CDR2 SVGAGI come from the germline V gene. This CDR3 is 13 amino acids long.

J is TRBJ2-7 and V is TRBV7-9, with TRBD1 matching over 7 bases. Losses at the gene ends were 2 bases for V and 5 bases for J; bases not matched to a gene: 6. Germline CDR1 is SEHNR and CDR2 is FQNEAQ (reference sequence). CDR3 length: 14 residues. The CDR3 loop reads CASSLTTGAHEQYF. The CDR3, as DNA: TGTGCCAGCAGCTTAACCACAGGGGCCCACGAGCAGTACTTC.

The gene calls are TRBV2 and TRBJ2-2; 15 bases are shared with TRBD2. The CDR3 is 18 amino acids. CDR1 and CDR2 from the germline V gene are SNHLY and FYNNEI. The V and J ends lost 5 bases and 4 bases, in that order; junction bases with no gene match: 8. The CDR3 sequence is CASSPRTSGRAGTGELFF. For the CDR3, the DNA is TGTGCCAGCAGTCCCAGGACTAGCGGGAGGGCCGGCACCGGGGAGCTGTTTTTT.

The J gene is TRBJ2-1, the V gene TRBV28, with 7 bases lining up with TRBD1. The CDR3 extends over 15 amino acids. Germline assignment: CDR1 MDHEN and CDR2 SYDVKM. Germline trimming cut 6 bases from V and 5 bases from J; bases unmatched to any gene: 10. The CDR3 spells CASRDTRGLNNEQFF. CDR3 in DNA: TGTGCCAGCAGAGACACCAGGGGGTTGAACAATGAGCAGTTCTTC.

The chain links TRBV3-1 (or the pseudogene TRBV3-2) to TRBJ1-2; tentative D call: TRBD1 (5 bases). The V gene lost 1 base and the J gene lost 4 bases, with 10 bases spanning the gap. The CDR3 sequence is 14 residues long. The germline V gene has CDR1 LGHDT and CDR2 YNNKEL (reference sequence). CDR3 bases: TGTGCCAGCAGCCAAGGAGGGGCGGTCTATGGCTACACCTTC. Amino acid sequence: CASSQGGAVYGYTF.

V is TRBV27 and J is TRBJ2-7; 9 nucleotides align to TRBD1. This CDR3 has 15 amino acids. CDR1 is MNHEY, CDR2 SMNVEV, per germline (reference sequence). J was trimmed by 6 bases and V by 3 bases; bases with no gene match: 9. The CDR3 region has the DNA TGTGCCAGCAGTTTCTCGACAGGGGGTCGGGGCGAGCAGTACTTC. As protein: CASSFSTGGRGEQYF.